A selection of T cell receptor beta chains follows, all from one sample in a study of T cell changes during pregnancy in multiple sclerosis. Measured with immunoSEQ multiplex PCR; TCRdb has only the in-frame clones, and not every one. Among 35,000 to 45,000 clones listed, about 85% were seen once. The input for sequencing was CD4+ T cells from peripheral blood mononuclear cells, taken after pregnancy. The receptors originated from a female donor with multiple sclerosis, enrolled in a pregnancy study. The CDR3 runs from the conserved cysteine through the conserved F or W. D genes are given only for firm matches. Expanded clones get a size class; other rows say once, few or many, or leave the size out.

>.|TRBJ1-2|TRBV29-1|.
CSVEVGQGGYTF
TGCAGCGTTGAGGTGGGGCAGGGGGGCTACACCTTC
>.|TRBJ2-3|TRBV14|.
CASSRKQGLPSTSTDTQYF
TGTGCCAGCAGCCGAAAACAAGGGCTTCCTAGCACTAGCACAGATACGCAGTATTTT
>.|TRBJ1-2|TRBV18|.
CASSPGEDYGYTF
TGTGCCAGCTCACCGGGGGAGGACTATGGCTACACCTTC
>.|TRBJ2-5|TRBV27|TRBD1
CASSLFPAVGTGPGETQYF
TGTGCCAGCAGTTTATTCCCGGCGGTGGGGACAGGGCCTGGGGAGACCCAGTACTTC
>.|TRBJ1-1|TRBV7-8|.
CASSLNGQSTTEAFF
TGTGCCAGCAGCCTTAACGGACAGTCTACCACTGAAGCTTTCTTT
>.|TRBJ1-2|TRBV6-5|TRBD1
CASSYGRTGALEGYTF
TGTGCCAGCAGTTACGGCAGAACAGGGGCCTTGGAGGGCTACACCTTC
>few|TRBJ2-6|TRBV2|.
CASSEVAGANVLTF
TGTGCCAGCAGTGAGGTAGCGGGGGCCAACGTCCTGACTTTC
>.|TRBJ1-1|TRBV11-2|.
CASSLGLRELDTEAFF
TGTGCCAGCAGCTTAGGGTTAAGGGAGCTGGACACTGAAGCTTTCTTT
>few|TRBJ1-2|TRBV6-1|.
CASSEPASPLGYGYTF
TGTGCCAGCAGTGAACCGGCCAGCCCACTAGGCTATGGCTACACCTTC
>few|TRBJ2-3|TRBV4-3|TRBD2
CASSQGTSGYTDTQYF
TGCGCCAGCAGCCAAGGGACTAGCGGCTACACAGATACGCAGTATTTT
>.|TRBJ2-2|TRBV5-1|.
CASSRTGRGTGELFF
TGCGCCAGCAGCAGGACAGGGAGGGGTACCGGGGAGCTGTTTTTT
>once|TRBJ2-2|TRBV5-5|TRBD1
CASSPAPGQGSTGELFF
TGTGCCAGCAGCCCGGCTCCGGGACAGGGATCGACCGGGGAGCTGTTTTTT
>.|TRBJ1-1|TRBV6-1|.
CASKPRNTEAFF
TGTGCCAGCAAACCCAGGAACACTGAAGCTTTCTTT
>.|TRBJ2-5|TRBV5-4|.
CASSPGLTPSEETQYF
TGTGCCAGCAGCCCGGGACTCACTCCTTCGGAAGAGACCCAGTACTTC
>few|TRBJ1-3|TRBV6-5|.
CASSYLRHLSGNTIYF
TGTGCCAGCAGTTACCTCAGACACCTCTCTGGAAACACCATATATTTT
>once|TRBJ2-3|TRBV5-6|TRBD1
CASSPLRQGSVDTQYF
TGTGCCAGCAGCCCCCTCCGACAGGGCAGCGTCGATACGCAGTATTTT
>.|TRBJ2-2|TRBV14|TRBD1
CASSRSIGTGRAGELFF
TGTGCCAGCAGCCGGAGTATCGGGACAGGGAGGGCCGGGGAGCTGTTTTTT
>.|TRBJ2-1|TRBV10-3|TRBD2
CAIRGGGIGEQFF
TGTGCCATAAGGGGCGGGGGAATAGGTGAGCAGTTCTTC
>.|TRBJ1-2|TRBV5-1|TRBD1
CASSTLRQGADGYTF
TGCGCCAGCAGCACGCTCCGACAGGGGGCAGATGGCTACACCTTC
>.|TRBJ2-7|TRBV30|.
CAWKKRGIYEQYF
TGTGCCTGGAAAAAACGAGGGATCTACGAGCAGTACTTC
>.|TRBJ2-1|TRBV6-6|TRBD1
CASSSRDRVYNEQFF
TGTGCCAGCAGTTCCCGGGACAGGGTCTACAATGAGCAGTTCTTC
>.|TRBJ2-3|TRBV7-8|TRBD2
CASSLGPSGGTDTQYF
TGTGCCAGCAGCTTAGGGCCTAGCGGGGGGACAGATACGCAGTATTTT
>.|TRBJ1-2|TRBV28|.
CATGRDGAESYGYTF
TGTGCCACGGGTAGGGATGGGGCCGAAAGCTATGGCTACACCTTC
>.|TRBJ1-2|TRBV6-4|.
CASSEGVGGRYTF
TGTGCCAGCAGTGAGGGCGTCGGGGGTCGCTACACCTTC
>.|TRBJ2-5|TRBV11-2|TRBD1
CASSAARDRGETQYF
TGTGCCAGCAGCGCCGCTCGGGACAGGGGAGAGACCCAGTACTTC
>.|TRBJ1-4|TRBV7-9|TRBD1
CASSFGQAREKLFF
TGTGCCAGCAGCTTCGGACAGGCGCGAGAAAAACTGTTTTTT
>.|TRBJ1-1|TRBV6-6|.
CASSPTRLRITEAFF
TGTGCCAGCAGCCCCACCAGATTACGAATCACTGAAGCTTTCTTT
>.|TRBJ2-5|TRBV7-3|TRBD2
CASSLRGGGETQYF
TGTGCCAGCAGCCTCCGGGGGGGAGGGGAGACCCAGTACTTC
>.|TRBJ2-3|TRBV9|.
CASSVGGQPEDTQYF
TGTGCCAGCAGCGTAGGAGGGCAGCCCGAAGATACGCAGTATTTT
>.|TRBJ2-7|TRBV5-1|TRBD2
CASSLYLAGPSSYEQYF
TGCGCCAGCAGCTTGTACCTAGCGGGCCCGAGCTCCTACGAGCAGTACTTC
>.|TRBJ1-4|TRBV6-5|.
CASSWGGGSEKLFF
TGTGCCAGCAGTTGGGGAGGGGGAAGTGAAAAACTGTTTTTT
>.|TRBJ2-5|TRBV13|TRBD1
CASSSGTGGGETQYF
TGTGCCAGCAGCTCCGGGACAGGGGGTGGAGAGACCCAGTACTTC
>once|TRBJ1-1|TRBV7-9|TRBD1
CASSLGQGSGLTEAFF
TGTGCCAGCAGCCTGGGACAGGGGAGTGGGTTGACTGAAGCTTTCTTT
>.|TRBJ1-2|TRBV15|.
CATSREGASYTF
TGTGCCACCAGCAGAGAGGGGGCAAGCTACACCTTC
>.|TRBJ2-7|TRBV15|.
CATSRDPSTGYEQYF
TGTGCCACCAGCAGAGATCCTAGCACCGGCTACGAGCAGTACTTC
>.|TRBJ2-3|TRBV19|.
CASSILPDTQYF
TGTGCCAGTAGTATCCTCCCAGATACGCAGTATTTT
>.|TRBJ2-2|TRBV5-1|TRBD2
CASSLLAGRTGELFF
TGCGCCAGCAGCTTGCTAGCGGGAAGGACCGGGGAGCTGTTTTTT
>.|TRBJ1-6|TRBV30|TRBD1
CAWSRDQGARSPLHF
TGTGCCTGGAGCCGAGATCAGGGGGCTCGTTCACCCCTCCACTTT
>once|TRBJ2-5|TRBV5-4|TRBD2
CASSSGLAGAQETQYF
TGTGCCAGCAGCTCAGGACTAGCGGGGGCACAAGAGACCCAGTACTTC
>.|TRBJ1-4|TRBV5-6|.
CASSTTTQGNEKLFF
TGTGCCAGCAGCACAACCACCCAGGGTAATGAAAAACTGTTTTTT
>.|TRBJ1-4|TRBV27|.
CASSLRDGRFATNEKLFF
TGTGCCAGCAGTTTGCGGGACGGACGTTTTGCAACTAATGAAAAACTGTTTTTT
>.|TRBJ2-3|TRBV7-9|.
CASSFRDISTTSTDTQYF
TGTGCCAGCAGCTTTAGGGACATCTCGACCACTAGCACAGATACGCAGTATTTT
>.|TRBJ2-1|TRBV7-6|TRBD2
CASSLGRLAGANEQFF
TGTGCCAGCAGCTTAGGGAGACTAGCGGGGGCCAATGAGCAGTTCTTC
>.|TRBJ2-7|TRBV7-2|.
CASSSGVVENEQYF
TGTGCCAGCAGCTCCGGGGTTGTCGAAAACGAGCAGTACTTC
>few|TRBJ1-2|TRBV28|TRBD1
CARRDRGNYGYTF
TGTGCCAGGAGGGACAGGGGAAACTATGGCTACACCTTC
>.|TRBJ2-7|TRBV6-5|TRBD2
CASRASGAGYEQYF
TGTGCCAGCAGAGCTAGCGGGGCGGGATACGAGCAGTACTTC
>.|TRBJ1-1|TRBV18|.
CASSPGGLMNTEAFF
TGTGCCAGCTCACCGGGGGGACTCATGAACACTGAAGCTTTCTTT
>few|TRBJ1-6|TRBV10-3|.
CAISTDRNNSPLHF
TGTGCCATCAGCACCGACAGGAATAATTCACCCCTCCACTTT
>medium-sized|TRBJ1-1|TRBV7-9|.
CASSSAGLGTTEAFF
TGTGCCAGCAGCTCCGCCGGACTGGGAACAACTGAAGCTTTCTTT
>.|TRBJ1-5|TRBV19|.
CASSIVPGAPNQPQHF
TGTGCCAGTAGTATAGTTCCAGGGGCACCGAATCAGCCCCAGCATTTT
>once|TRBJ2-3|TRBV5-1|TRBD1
CASSLGVGTGDTQYF
TGCGCCAGCAGCTTGGGGGTCGGGACAGGGGATACGCAGTATTTT
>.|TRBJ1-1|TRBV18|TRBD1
CASSQGGSGNTEAFF
TGTGCCAGCTCACAAGGGGGCTCAGGGAACACTGAAGCTTTCTTT
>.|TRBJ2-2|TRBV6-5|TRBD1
CASRTGGGMTGELFF
TGTGCCAGCAGGACAGGGGGCGGGATGACCGGGGAGCTGTTTTTT
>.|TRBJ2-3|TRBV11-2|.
CASSLEGVTDTQYF
TGTGCCAGCAGCCTCGAGGGCGTGACAGATACGCAGTATTTT
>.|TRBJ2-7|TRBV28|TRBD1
CASSPPQTRDRVDF
TGTGCCAGCAGTCCCCCCCAGACCCGGGACAGGGTTGACTTC